This T cell receptor (beta chain) was observed in a study of blood T cells in healthy people across ages. General study findings and limits: Unsorted PBMCs blocked a conclusive comparison of naive and antigen-experienced cells.

Looked up from germline, CDR1 is MNHEY and CDR2 is SVGEGT. Trimming took off 2 bases at V and 4 bases at J, with 9 bases between the two ends. The CDR3 totals 14 residues. Through a sample-barcoded 5' primer and a J-beta primer mix, a second PCR was run for 7 to 11 cycles. A single record per CDR3 protein comes from TCRdb applying MiXCR to the 5' RACE reads. The sample holds approximately 760,000 distinct CDR3 sequences; around a quarter are singletons and the top ten take roughly 9%. This clonotype was found a few times. What it binds is not known. Extraction yielded at least 5 micrograms of total RNA per sample. These same records also appear under a second study, on T cells of mothers and their children. That study adds: cDNA was synthesized from all extracted RNA at about 1.5 ug per reaction.

V is TRBV6-2 or TRBV6-3 and J is TRBJ2-4; D call uncertain. The receptor was isolated from a boy younger than 18 in good health. Sample: blood. The CDR3 is CASSYGVGKNIQYF. The CDR3 bases are TGTGCCAGCAGTTACGGCGTCGGGAAAAACATTCAGTACTTC.